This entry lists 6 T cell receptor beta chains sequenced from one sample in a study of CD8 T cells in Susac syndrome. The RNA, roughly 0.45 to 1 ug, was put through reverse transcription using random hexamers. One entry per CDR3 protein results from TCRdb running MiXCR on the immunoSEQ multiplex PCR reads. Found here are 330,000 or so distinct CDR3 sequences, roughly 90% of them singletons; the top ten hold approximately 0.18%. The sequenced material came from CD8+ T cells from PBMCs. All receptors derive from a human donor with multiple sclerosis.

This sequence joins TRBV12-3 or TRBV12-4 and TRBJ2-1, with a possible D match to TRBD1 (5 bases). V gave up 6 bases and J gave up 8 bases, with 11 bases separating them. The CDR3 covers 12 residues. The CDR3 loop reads CASSLRVHEQFF. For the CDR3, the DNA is TGTGCCAGCAGCCTCAGGGTCCATGAGCAGTTCTTC.

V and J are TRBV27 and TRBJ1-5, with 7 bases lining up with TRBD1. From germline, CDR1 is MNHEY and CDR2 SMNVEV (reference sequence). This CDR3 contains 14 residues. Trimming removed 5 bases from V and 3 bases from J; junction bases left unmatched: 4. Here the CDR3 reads CASSNRGFNQPQHF. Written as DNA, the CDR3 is TGTGCCAGCAGTAACAGGGGATTCAATCAGCCCCAGCATTTT.

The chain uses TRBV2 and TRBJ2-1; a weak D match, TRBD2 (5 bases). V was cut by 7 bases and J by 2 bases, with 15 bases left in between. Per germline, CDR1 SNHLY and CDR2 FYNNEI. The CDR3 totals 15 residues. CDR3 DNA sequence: TGTGCCAGCAACGGTCTGGTCGGGACCTACAATGAGCAGTTCTTC. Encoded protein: CASNGLVGTYNEQFF.

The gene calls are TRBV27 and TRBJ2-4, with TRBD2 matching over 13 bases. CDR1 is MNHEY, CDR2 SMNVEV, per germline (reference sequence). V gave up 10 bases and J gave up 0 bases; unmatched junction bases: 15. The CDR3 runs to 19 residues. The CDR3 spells CATNLPGLAGPLAKNIQYF. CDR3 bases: TGTGCCACCAATTTACCGGGACTAGCGGGACCTTTAGCCAAAAACATTCAGTACTTC.

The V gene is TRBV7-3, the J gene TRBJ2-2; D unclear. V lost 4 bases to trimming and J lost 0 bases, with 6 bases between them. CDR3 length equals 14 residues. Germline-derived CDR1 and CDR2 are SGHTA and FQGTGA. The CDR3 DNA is TGTGCCAGCAGCTCCGTCCCGAACACCGGGGAGCTGTTTTTT. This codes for CASSSVPNTGELFF.

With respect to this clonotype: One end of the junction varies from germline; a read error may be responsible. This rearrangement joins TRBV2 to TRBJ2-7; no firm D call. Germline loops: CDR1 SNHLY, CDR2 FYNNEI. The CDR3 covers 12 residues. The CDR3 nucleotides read TGTGCCAGCAGTGAGGTCTCCTACGAGCAGTACTTT. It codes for CASSEVSYEQYF.